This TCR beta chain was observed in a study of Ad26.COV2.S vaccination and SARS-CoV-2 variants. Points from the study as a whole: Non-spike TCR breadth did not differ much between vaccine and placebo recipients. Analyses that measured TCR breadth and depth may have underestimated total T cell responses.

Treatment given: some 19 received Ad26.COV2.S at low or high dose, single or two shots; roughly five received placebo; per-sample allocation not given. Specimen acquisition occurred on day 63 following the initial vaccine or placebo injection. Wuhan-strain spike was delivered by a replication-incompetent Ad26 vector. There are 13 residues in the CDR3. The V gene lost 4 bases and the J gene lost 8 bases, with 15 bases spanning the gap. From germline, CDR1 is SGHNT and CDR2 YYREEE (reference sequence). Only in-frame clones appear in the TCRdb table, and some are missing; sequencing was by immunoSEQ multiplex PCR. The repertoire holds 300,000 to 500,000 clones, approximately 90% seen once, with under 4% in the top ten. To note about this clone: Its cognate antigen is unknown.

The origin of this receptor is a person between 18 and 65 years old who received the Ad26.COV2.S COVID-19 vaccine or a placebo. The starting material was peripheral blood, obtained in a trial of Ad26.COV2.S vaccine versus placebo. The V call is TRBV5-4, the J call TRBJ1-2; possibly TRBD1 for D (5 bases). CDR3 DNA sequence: TGTGCCAGCAGCCCAGCGGGGGGTTTCGGCTACACCTTC. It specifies CASSPAGGFGYTF.